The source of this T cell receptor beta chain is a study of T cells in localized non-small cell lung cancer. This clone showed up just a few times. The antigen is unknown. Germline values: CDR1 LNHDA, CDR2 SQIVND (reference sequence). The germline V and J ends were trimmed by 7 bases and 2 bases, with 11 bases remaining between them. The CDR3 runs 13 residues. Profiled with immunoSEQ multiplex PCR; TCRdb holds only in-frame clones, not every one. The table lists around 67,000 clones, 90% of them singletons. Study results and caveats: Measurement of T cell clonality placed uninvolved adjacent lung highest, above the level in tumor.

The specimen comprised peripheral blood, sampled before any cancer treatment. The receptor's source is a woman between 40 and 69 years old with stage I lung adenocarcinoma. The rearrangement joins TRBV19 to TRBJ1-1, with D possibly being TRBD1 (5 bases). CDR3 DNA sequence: TGTGCCAGTAACAGGCTTTACAACACTGAAGCTTTCTTT. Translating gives CASNRLYNTEAFF.